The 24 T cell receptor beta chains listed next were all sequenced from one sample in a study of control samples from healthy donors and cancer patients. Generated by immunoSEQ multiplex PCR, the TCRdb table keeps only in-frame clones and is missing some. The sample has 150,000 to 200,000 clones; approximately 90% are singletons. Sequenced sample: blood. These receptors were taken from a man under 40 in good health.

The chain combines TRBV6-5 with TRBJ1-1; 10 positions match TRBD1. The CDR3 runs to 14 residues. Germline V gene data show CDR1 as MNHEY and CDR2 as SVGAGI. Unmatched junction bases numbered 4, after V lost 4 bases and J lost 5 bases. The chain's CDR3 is CASSSPGQGTEAFF. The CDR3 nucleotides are TGTGCCAGCAGTTCTCCGGGACAGGGGACTGAAGCTTTCTTT.

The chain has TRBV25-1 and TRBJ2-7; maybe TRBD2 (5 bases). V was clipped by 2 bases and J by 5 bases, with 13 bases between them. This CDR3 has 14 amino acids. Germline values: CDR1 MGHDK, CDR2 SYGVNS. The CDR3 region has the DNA TGTGCCAGCAGTGAAGGGAGTGGGAAAAACGAGCAGTACTTC. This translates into CASSEGSGKNEQYF.

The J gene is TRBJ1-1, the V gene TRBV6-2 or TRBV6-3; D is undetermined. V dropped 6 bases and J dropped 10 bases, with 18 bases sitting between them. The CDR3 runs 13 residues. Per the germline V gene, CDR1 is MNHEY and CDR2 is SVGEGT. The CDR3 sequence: CASSPVNPSRAFF. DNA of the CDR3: TGTGCCAGCAGCCCCGTTAACCCTTCGAGAGCTTTCTTT.

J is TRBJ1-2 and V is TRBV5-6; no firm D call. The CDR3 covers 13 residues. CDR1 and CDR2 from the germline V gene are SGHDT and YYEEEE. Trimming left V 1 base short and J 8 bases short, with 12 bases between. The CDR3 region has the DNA TGTGCCAGCAGCTTGACGTCTGGAACCGGCTACACCTTC. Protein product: CASSLTSGTGYTF.

The CDR3 region is CASSDRPGPNQPQHF. The DNA for the CDR3 is TGTGCCAGCAGTGACCGTCCTGGACCCAATCAGCCCCAGCATTTT. This sequence joins TRBV6-1 and TRBJ1-5, with unresolved D. Trimming removed 3 bases from V and 3 bases from J, with 12 bases in between. The CDR3 sequence is 15 residues long. Per the germline V gene, CDR1 is MNHNS and CDR2 is SASEGT.

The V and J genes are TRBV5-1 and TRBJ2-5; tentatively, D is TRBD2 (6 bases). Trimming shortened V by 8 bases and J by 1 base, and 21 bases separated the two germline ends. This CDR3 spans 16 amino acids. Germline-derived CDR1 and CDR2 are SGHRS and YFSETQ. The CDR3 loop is CASLRGSRGFQETQYF. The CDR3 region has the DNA TGCGCCAGTCTTAGGGGTTCGCGGGGCTTCCAAGAGACCCAGTACTTC.

The CDR3 spells CATSKSGTGLGSGNTIYF. The CDR3 nucleotides read TGTGCCACCAGCAAATCCGGGACTGGCCTCGGCTCTGGAAACACCATATATTTT. The chain couples TRBV15 to TRBJ1-3; possible D gene TRBD1, 5 bases. This CDR3 spans 18 amino acids. V lost 4 bases and J lost 0, with 19 bases in between. The germline gives CDR1 LNHNV, CDR2 YYDKDF (reference sequence). Complete variable domain (other parts from reference TRBV15 and TRBJ1-3): DAMVIQNPRYQVTQFGKPVTLSCSQTLNHNVMYWYQQKSSQAPKLLFHYYDKDFNNEADTPDNFQSRRPNTSFCFLDIRSPGLGDTAMYLCATSKSGTGLGSGNTIYFGEGSWLTVV.

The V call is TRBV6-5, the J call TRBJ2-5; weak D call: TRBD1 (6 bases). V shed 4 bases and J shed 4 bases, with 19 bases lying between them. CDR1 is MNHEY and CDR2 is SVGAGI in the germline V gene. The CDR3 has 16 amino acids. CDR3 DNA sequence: TGTGCCAGCAGTTCCCCGAGGCCCTCAGGGGCAGAGACCCAGTACTTC. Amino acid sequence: CASSSPRPSGAETQYF.

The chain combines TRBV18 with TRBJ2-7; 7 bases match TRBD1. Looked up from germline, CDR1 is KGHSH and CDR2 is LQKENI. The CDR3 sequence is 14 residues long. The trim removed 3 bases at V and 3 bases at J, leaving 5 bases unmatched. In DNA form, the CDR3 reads TGTGCCAGCTCACCTGGGACAGTGTTCTACGAGCAGTACTTC. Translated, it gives CASSPGTVFYEQYF.

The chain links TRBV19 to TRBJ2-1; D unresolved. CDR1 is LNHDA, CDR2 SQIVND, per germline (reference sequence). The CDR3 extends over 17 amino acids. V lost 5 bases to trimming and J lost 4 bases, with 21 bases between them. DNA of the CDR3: TGTGCCAGTAGTCCCAGACTCTTATCCCTCTTATACAATGAGCAGTTCTTC. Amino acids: CASSPRLLSLLYNEQFF.

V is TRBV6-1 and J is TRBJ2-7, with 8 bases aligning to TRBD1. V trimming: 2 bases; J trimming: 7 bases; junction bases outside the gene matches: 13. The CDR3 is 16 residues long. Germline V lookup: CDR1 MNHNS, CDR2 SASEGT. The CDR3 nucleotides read TGTGCCAGCAGTGAAATTTGGACAGGGAAGTTAGGGGAGCAGTACTTC. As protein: CASSEIWTGKLGEQYF.

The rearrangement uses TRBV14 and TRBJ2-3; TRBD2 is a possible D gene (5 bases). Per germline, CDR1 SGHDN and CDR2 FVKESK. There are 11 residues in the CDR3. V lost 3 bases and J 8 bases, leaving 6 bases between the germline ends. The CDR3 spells CASSQGSTQYF. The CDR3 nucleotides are TGTGCCAGCAGCCAGGGGAGTACGCAGTATTTT.

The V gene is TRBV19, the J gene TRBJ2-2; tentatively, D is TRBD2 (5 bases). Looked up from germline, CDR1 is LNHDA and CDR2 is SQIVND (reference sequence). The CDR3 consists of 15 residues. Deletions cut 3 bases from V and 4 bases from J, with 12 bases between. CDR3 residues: CASSMKAVITGELFF. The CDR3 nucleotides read TGTGCCAGTAGTATGAAAGCGGTAATCACCGGGGAGCTGTTTTTT.

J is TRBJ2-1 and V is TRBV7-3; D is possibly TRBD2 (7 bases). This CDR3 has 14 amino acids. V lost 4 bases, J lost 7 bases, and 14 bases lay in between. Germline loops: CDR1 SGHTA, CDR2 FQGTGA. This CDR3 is CASSSSGGRNEQFF. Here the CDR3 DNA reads TGTGCCAGCAGCTCCTCCGGGGGGCGGAATGAGCAGTTCTTC.

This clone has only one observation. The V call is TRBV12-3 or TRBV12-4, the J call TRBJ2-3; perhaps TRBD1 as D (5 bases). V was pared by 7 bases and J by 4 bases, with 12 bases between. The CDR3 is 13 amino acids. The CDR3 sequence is CASTSRGPDTQYF. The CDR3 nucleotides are TGTGCCAGCACCTCAAGGGGCCCAGATACGCAGTATTTT.

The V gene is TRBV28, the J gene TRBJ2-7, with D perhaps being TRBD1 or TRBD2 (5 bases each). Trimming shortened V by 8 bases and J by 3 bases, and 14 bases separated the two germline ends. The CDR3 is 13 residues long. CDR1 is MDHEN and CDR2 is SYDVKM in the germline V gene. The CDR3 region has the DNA TGTGCCAGCTTCTCGGGACGGTTCTACGAGCAGTACTTC. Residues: CASFSGRFYEQYF. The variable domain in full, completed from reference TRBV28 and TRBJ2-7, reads DVKVTQSSRYLVKRTGEKVFLECVQDMDHENMFWYRQDPGLGLRLIYFSYDVKMKEKGDIPEGYSVSREKKERFSLILESASTNQTSMYLCASFSGRFYEQYFGPGTRLTVT.

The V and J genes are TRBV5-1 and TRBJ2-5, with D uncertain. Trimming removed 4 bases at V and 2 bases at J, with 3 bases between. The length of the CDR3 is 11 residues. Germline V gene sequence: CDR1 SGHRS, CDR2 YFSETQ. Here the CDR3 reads CASSRQETQYF. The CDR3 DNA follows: TGCGCCAGCAGCCGTCAAGAGACCCAGTACTTC.

The CDR3 nucleotides read TGTGCCAGCAGTTCTGGGGACAGGTTCTATGGCTACACCTTC. Its translation is CASSSGDRFYGYTF. J is TRBJ1-2 and V is TRBV27; 8 bases fit TRBD1. With V trimmed by 4 bases and J by 4 bases, 5 bases remained unmatched. Germline lookup yields CDR1 MNHEY and CDR2 SMNVEV (reference sequence). The CDR3 is 14 amino acids.

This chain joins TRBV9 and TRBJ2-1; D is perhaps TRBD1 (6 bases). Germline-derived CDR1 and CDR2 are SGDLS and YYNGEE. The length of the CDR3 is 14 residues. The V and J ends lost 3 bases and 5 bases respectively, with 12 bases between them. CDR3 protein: CASSAGTLNNEQFF. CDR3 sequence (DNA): TGTGCCAGCAGCGCCGGGACATTAAACAATGAGCAGTTCTTC.

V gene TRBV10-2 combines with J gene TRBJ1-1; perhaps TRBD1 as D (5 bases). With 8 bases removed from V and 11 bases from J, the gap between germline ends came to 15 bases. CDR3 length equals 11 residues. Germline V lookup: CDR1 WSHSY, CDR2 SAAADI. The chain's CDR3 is CASGIGVEAFF. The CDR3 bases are TGCGCCAGCGGCATAGGGGTTGAGGCTTTCTTT.

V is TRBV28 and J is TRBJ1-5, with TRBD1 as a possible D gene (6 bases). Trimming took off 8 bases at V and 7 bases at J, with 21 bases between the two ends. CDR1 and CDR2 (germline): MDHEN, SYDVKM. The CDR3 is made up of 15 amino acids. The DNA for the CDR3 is TGTGCCAGCTCTCTTGGGGGGGGGCTAAGACAGCCCCAGCATTTT. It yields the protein CASSLGGGLRQPQHF.

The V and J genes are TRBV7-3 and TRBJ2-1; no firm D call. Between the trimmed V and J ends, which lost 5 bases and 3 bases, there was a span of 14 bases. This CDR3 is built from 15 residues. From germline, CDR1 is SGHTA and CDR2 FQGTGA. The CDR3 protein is CASSPSPTNYNEQFF. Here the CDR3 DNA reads TGTGCCAGCAGCCCATCTCCGACAAACTACAATGAGCAGTTCTTC.

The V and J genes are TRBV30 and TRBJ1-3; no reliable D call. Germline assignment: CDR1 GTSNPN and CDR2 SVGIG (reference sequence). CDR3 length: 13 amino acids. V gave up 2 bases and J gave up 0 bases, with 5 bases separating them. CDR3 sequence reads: CAWSWSSGNTIYF. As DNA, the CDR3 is TGTGCCTGGAGTTGGTCCTCTGGAAACACCATATATTTT.

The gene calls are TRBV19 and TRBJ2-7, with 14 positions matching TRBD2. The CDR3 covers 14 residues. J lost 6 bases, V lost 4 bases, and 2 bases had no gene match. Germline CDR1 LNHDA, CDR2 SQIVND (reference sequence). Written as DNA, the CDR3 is TGTGCCAGTAGTACGGGGACTAGCGGGGGCGAGCAGTACTTC. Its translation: CASSTGTSGGEQYF.